The 16 T cell receptor beta chains below were found in one sample sequenced in a study of blood T cell repertoires in COVID-19. Only in-frame clones appear in the TCRdb table, and some are missing; sequencing was by immunoSEQ multiplex PCR. The sample lists 70,000 to 90,000 clones, 86% occurring once. Material for sequencing was peripheral blood. The source of these receptors is a man in his forties or fifties with active COVID-19.

The gene calls are TRBV29-1 and TRBJ2-3; possible D gene TRBD2, 6 bases. This CDR3 comprises 17 residues. V gave up 1 base and J gave up 2 bases, with 19 bases separating them. Germline CDR1 reads SQVTM; CDR2 reads ANQGSEA. The CDR3 DNA follows: TGCAGCGTTGAAGGCCCCATGTCGGGAGACCACACAGATACGCAGTATTTT. Residues: CSVEGPMSGDHTDTQYF.

Note on this clone: Distinct nucleotide sequences in the sample also encode this CDR3. V and J are TRBV6-5 and TRBJ1-2, with TRBD1 matching over 10 bases. With 0 bases clipped from V and 1 base from J, the junction kept 2 bases outside the gene matches. CDR1 and CDR2 (germline): MNHEY, SVGAGI. The CDR3 loop spans 16 amino acids. The CDR3 reads CASSYSRTGGNYGYTF. The CDR3 DNA sequence: TGTGCCAGCAGTTACTCCCGGACAGGGGGTAACTATGGCTACACCTTC.

The V and J genes are TRBV27 and TRBJ2-3; TRBD1 is a possible D gene (6 bases). This CDR3 region has 15 residues. V was trimmed by 5 bases and J by 0 bases, leaving 12 bases between them. Germline V gene data show CDR1 as MNHEY and CDR2 as SMNVEV (reference sequence). CDR3 DNA: TGTGCCAGCAGTCGGGGACACCCGAGCACAGATACGCAGTATTTT. Its translation is CASSRGHPSTDTQYF.

The J gene is TRBJ1-4, the V gene TRBV5-1; D is possibly TRBD1 (5 bases). The germline V gene has CDR1 SGHRS and CDR2 YFSETQ. This CDR3 region has 14 residues. Trimming took off 2 bases at V and 8 bases at J, with 13 bases between the two ends. The CDR3 bases are TGCGCCAGCAGCTTCGCAGGGCGGGGCGAAAAACTGTTTTTT. Its protein is CASSFAGRGEKLFF.

The chain couples TRBV6-5 to TRBJ1-6; D gene unclear. V was shortened by 0 bases and J by 6 bases, with 12 bases between the two germline ends. The V gene's germline CDR1 is MNHEY and CDR2 SVGAGI. The CDR3 contains 16 residues. For the CDR3, the DNA is TGTGCCAGCAGTTACTCGGGGAGGGTTTTTAATTCACCCCTCCACTTT. Protein sequence: CASSYSGRVFNSPLHF.

The chain combines TRBV5-1 with TRBJ1-5; the D is unclear. CDR3 size: 13 residues. Germline CDR1 is SGHRS and CDR2 is YFSETQ. V shed 0 bases and J shed 4 bases, with 5 bases lying between them. The CDR3 spells CASSLGLNQPQHF. CDR3 coding DNA: TGCGCCAGCAGCTTGGGACTAAATCAGCCCCAGCATTTT.

The gene calls are TRBV7-3 and TRBJ2-1; D is ambiguous. The CDR3 runs to 13 residues. Trimming took 2 bases from V and 4 from J, leaving 6 bases between them. Looked up from germline, CDR1 is SGHTA and CDR2 is FQGTGA. DNA for the CDR3: TGTGCCAGCAGCTTAGAGCCTTACAATGAGCAGTTCTTC. Its protein product is CASSLEPYNEQFF.

V and J are TRBV18 and TRBJ2-3; D might be TRBD1 (5 bases). The CDR3 spans 13 residues. Germline V gives CDR1 KGHSH, CDR2 LQKENI. Trimming took 5 bases from V and 4 from J, leaving 10 bases between them. The CDR3 sequence is CASSWTTADTQYF. Written as DNA, the CDR3 is TGTGCCAGCTCATGGACAACGGCAGATACGCAGTATTTT.

This clone appeared a single time. The chain has TRBV19 and TRBJ2-6; D gene ambiguous. V was clipped by 3 bases and J by 2 bases, with 11 bases between them. This CDR3 contains 16 residues. CDR1 and CDR2 (germline): LNHDA, SQIVND (reference sequence). CDR3 DNA sequence: TGTGCCAGTAGTATGATAGACACCGCTGGGGCCAACGTCCTGACTTTC. Its protein product is CASSMIDTAGANVLTF.

J is TRBJ1-1 and V is TRBV15; TRBD1 matches 7 bases. Germline lookup yields CDR1 LNHNV and CDR2 YYDKDF (reference sequence). V shed 5 bases, J shed 8 bases, and the junction held 11 bases outside the gene matches. The CDR3 runs to 14 residues. The CDR3 nucleotides are TGTGCCACCAGCCCTAGGACAGGAGACAAGGAAGCTTTCTTT. The encoded protein is CATSPRTGDKEAFF. The whole variable domain, remainder taken from reference TRBV15 and TRBJ1-1, is DAMVIQNPRYQVTQFGKPVTLSCSQTLNHNVMYWYQQKSSQAPKLLFHYYDKDFNNEADTPDNFQSRRPNTSFCFLDIRSPGLGDTAMYLCATSPRTGDKEAFFGQGTRLTVV.

This chain connects TRBV7-6 to TRBJ2-5; 9 bases map to TRBD1. V dropped 2 bases and J dropped 4; count of bases not matched to a gene: 14. The V gene's germline CDR1 is SGHVS and CDR2 FNYEAQ. CDR3 length equals 18 residues. The CDR3 DNA reads as TGTGCCAGCAGCTTAATGACCGGGACAGGGCGTTTGGGAGAGACCCAGTACTTC. Its protein product is CASSLMTGTGRLGETQYF.

The J gene is TRBJ2-2, the V gene TRBV5-1; 7 bases are shared with TRBD2. Trimming cost V 0 bases and J 6 bases; bases outside gene matches: 8. CDR3 length: 16 residues. Germline CDR1 reads SGHRS; CDR2 reads YFSETQ. DNA of the CDR3: TGCGCCAGCAGCTTGGGGACTAGTCTCTTATCCGGGGAGCTGTTTTTT. Translation: CASSLGTSLLSGELFF.

The V and J genes are TRBV6-2 or TRBV6-3 and TRBJ1-1; D call uncertain. Per germline, CDR1 MNHEY and CDR2 SVGEGT. The germline V and J ends were trimmed by 4 bases and 1 base, with 7 bases remaining between them. The CDR3 is 13 residues long. The CDR3 is CASSSHKNTEAFF. The CDR3 DNA reads as TGTGCCAGCAGTTCTCACAAGAACACTGAAGCTTTCTTT.

V and J are TRBV3-1 (or the pseudogene TRBV3-2) and TRBJ2-1; 7 bases are shared with TRBD2. This CDR3 is 13 amino acids long. Germline CDR1 LGHDT, CDR2 YNNKEL (reference sequence). V gave up 8 bases and J gave up 4 bases; unmatched junction bases: 5. CDR3 DNA sequence: TGTGCCAGCCCAGGGAGGGCTTACAATGAGCAGTTCTTC. Its protein is CASPGRAYNEQFF.

This clone showed up just a few times. The V call is TRBV7-2, the J call TRBJ1-2; no clear D. Germline loops: CDR1 SGHTA, CDR2 FQGNSA. The V gene lost 2 bases and the J gene lost 9 bases, with 19 bases spanning the gap. This CDR3 has 15 residues. The CDR3 is CASSLLAGVEGRYTF. The CDR3 DNA is TGTGCCAGCAGCTTACTTGCGGGCGTGGAGGGTCGCTACACCTTC.

The V gene is TRBV7-2, the J gene TRBJ2-7, with 7 bases matching TRBD1. Trimming took 1 base from V and 5 from J; bases not matched to a gene: 8. The germline CDR1 and CDR2 sequences are SGHTA and FQGNSA. This CDR3 is built from 15 residues. The CDR3 protein is CASSLGGGQNNEQYF. In DNA form, the CDR3 reads TGTGCCAGCAGCTTAGGAGGGGGCCAAAACAACGAGCAGTACTTC.